What follows are 23 T cell receptor beta chains derived from one specimen sequenced in a study of blood T cell repertoires in COVID-19. Produced via immunoSEQ multiplex PCR; TCRdb's table is partial and in-frame only. The profile shows 310,000 or so clones, 90% of them singletons. Material for sequencing was PBMCs or T cells enriched from blood (not recorded which). The receptors were gathered from a woman aged 25-40 years who had recovered from COVID-19.

The DNA for the CDR3 is TGTGCCAGCAGACCGACTAGCGGAGTTACCGGGGAGCTGTTTTTT. Residues: CASRPTSGVTGELFF. This rearrangement joins TRBV6-5 to TRBJ2-2; 9 bases align to TRBD2. The CDR3 extends over 15 amino acids. After removal of 6 bases from V and 5 bases from J, the junction contained 7 bases not matched to a gene. CDR1 MNHEY and CDR2 SVGAGI come from the germline V gene.

This clone was seen only once. V usage is TRBV30 and J usage is TRBJ2-4; tentative D call: TRBD1 (6 bases). Trimming cost V 4 bases and J 0 bases, with 19 bases left between them. CDR1 is GTSNPN, CDR2 SVGIG, per germline (reference sequence). The CDR3 has 17 residues. For the CDR3, the DNA is TGTGCCTGGATCTCCGGGTATCGGGACATAGCCAAAAACATTCAGTACTTC. This gives the protein CAWISGYRDIAKNIQYF.

V and J are TRBV9 and TRBJ1-3, with a weak D call TRBD1 (5 bases). The CDR3 extends over 14 amino acids. Germline V CDR1 and CDR2: SGDLS, YYNGEE. Between the trimmed V and J ends, which lost 3 bases and 4 bases, there was a span of 11 bases. This chain's CDR3 is CASSGFGGGNTIYF. The CDR3 DNA reads TGTGCCAGCAGCGGCTTTGGGGGGGGAAACACCATATATTTT. Drawing the rest from reference TRBV9 and TRBJ1-3, the complete variable domain is DSGVTQTPKHLITATGQRVTLRCSPRSGDLSVYWYQQSLDQGLQFLIQYYNGEERAKGNILERFSAQQFPDLHSELNLSSLELGDSALYFCASSGFGGGNTIYFGEGSWLTVV.

The CDR3 is CAWKIPTTLNTEAFF. CDR3 nucleotide sequence: TGTGCCTGGAAAATACCCACAACATTGAACACTGAAGCTTTCTTT. The chain carries TRBV30 and TRBJ1-1, with no clear D. There are 15 residues in the CDR3. From germline, CDR1 is GTSNPN and CDR2 SVGIG (reference sequence). The V and J ends lost 4 bases and 0 bases respectively, with 15 bases between them.

The V call is TRBV7-2, the J call TRBJ2-5, with 9 nucleotides matching TRBD2. The V segment lost 1 base and the J segment 4 bases; nucleotides outside the gene matches: 4. The CDR3 is 15 residues long. Germline CDR1 is SGHTA and CDR2 is FQGNSA. CDR3 DNA: TGTGCCAGCAGCTTAGGGGGACTAGCCGTAGAGACCCAGTACTTC. The encoded protein is CASSLGGLAVETQYF.

The rearrangement joins TRBV30 to TRBJ1-5; 9 positions match TRBD1. Trimming took 8 bases from V and 3 from J; bases not matched to a gene: 5. In germline, CDR1 is GTSNPN, CDR2 SVGIG (reference sequence). The CDR3 totals 13 residues. DNA for the CDR3: TGTGCCCAGGGACAGGGACACAATCAGCCCCAGCATTTT. Encoded protein: CAQGQGHNQPQHF. Full variable domain (rest looked up from reference TRBV30 and TRBJ1-5): SQTIHQWPATLVQPVGSPLSLECTVEGTSNPNLYWYRQAAGRGLQLLFYSVGIGQISSEVPQNLSASRPQDRQFILSSKKLLLSDSGFYLCAQGQGHNQPQHFGDGTRLSIL.

J is TRBJ2-5 and V is TRBV5-4, with 8 bases fitting TRBD2. The CDR3 loop spans 16 amino acids. Germline V lookup: CDR1 SGHNT, CDR2 YYREEE (reference sequence). Unmatched junction bases numbered 10, after V lost 4 bases and J lost 2 bases. CDR3 residues: CASSPGGAIPQETQYF. The CDR3 coding sequence is TGTGCCAGCAGCCCCGGGGGGGCGATCCCACAAGAGACCCAGTACTTC. Full variable domain (outside the CDR3, taken from reference TRBV5-4 and TRBJ2-5): ETGVTQSPTHLIKTRGQQVTLRCSSQSGHNTVSWYQQALGQGPQFIFQYYREEENGRGNFPPRFSGLQFPNYSSELNVNALELDDSALYLCASSPGGAIPQETQYFGPGTRLLVL.

The V call is TRBV5-1, the J call TRBJ2-2; 10 nucleotides line up with TRBD2. CDR1 and CDR2 (germline): SGHRS, YFSETQ. The CDR3 is 15 residues long. J lost 3 bases, V lost 3 bases, and 2 bases had no gene match. The CDR3 DNA follows: TGCGCCAGCAGCTGGACTAGCGGTTACACCGGGGAGCTGTTTTTT. Translation: CASSWTSGYTGELFF.

This clone was seen repeatedly, ten times or more. This chain connects TRBV9 to TRBJ1-2; D possibly corresponds to TRBD1 (6 bases). Germline loops: CDR1 SGDLS, CDR2 YYNGEE. The CDR3 loop spans 15 amino acids. V was pared by 1 base and J by 6 bases, with 16 bases between. This CDR3 is CASSVSGTGSHGYTF. The CDR3 DNA reads as TGTGCCAGCAGCGTAAGTGGCACAGGGAGCCATGGCTACACCTTC.

V gene TRBV14 combines with J gene TRBJ1-3, with D tentatively TRBD1 (5 bases). Germline V gene data show CDR1 as SGHDN and CDR2 as FVKESK. The CDR3 loop spans 16 amino acids. Between the trimmed V and J ends, which lost 1 base and 1 base, there was a span of 11 bases. The CDR3 loop reads CASSQALQGSGNTIYF. The CDR3 DNA reads TGTGCCAGCAGCCAAGCACTTCAGGGATCTGGAAACACCATATATTTT.

The J gene is TRBJ2-3, the V gene TRBV6-2 or TRBV6-3, with a weak D call TRBD1 (6 bases). Germline V gives CDR1 MNHEY, CDR2 SVGEGT. Trimming took 0 bases from V and 0 from J, leaving 10 bases between them. This CDR3 has 16 residues. In DNA form, the CDR3 reads TGTGCCAGCAGTTACTCACAGGGCCCCAGCACAGATACGCAGTATTTT. It encodes CASSYSQGPSTDTQYF.

V is TRBV3-1 (or the pseudogene TRBV3-2) and J is TRBJ1-6, with D uncertain. Looked up from germline, CDR1 is LGHDT and CDR2 is YNNKEL (reference sequence). V was pared by 3 bases and J by 8 bases, with 11 bases between. There are 14 residues in the CDR3. This chain's CDR3 is CASSQEQKYSPLHF. CDR3 nucleotide sequence: TGTGCCAGCAGCCAGGAACAGAAATATTCACCCCTCCACTTT.

V gene TRBV29-1 combines with J gene TRBJ2-5, with D unclear. Germline CDR1 reads SQVTM; CDR2 reads ANQGSEA. The ends were cut back, 3 bases at V and 2 bases at J, with 7 bases in the middle. The CDR3 contains 12 residues. The CDR3 nucleotides are TGCAGCGTTGATGGCTGGCAAGAGACCCAGTACTTC. It specifies CSVDGWQETQYF.

V is TRBV24-1 and J is TRBJ2-5; D perhaps matches TRBD1 (5 bases). This CDR3 is built from 17 residues. Trimming took off 3 bases at V and 1 base at J, with 17 bases between the two ends. Germline CDR1 reads KGHDR; CDR2 reads SFDVKD. This chain's CDR3 is CATSDHGYRTTQETQYF. The DNA of the CDR3 is TGTGCCACCAGTGATCACGGATACAGGACGACCCAAGAGACCCAGTACTTC.

This chain links TRBV7-8 with TRBJ1-2; D remains ambiguous. Germline loops: CDR1 SGHVS, CDR2 FQNEAQ. The ends were cut back, 0 bases at V and 0 bases at J, with 5 bases in the middle. The CDR3 is made up of 14 amino acids. This CDR3 reads CASSLASPNYGYTF. The DNA of the CDR3 is TGTGCCAGCAGCTTAGCGAGCCCTAACTATGGCTACACCTTC.

This sequence joins TRBV28 and TRBJ1-5, with 9 bases aligning to TRBD1. The germline V gene encodes CDR1 MDHEN and CDR2 SYDVKM. The CDR3 is 15 amino acids. Trimming at V came to 5 bases and at J to 6 bases, leaving 8 bases not matched to a gene. The CDR3 protein is CASSTYRGPSQPQHF. In nucleotides, the CDR3 is TGTGCCAGCAGTACCTACAGGGGGCCATCTCAGCCCCAGCATTTT.

The chain uses TRBV4-2 and TRBJ2-1; TRBD2 is a possible D gene (5 bases). Trimming removed 3 bases at V and 9 bases at J, with 6 bases between. The CDR3 covers 11 residues. Per germline, CDR1 LGHNA and CDR2 YNFKEQ. The CDR3 DNA sequence: TGTGCCAGCAGCCAGGCGGGTGAGCAGTTCTTC. Its protein product is CASSQAGEQFF.

The chain is built from TRBV3-1 (or the pseudogene TRBV3-2) and TRBJ1-2, with D possibly matching TRBD1 (5 bases). Germline values: CDR1 LGHDT, CDR2 YNNKEL (reference sequence). The CDR3 spans 16 residues. The ends were cut back, 1 base at V and 0 bases at J, with 12 bases in the middle. The CDR3 spells CASSQGRSTANYGYTF. CDR3 coding DNA: TGTGCCAGCAGCCAAGGAAGGTCGACAGCTAACTATGGCTACACCTTC.

This chain connects TRBV19 to TRBJ1-5; D is undetermined. Between the trimmed V and J ends, which lost 5 bases and 4 bases, there was a span of 9 bases. From germline, CDR1 is LNHDA and CDR2 SQIVND (reference sequence). The CDR3 is made up of 13 amino acids. In DNA form, the CDR3 reads TGTGCCAGTAGTGGAGGGCTAAATCAGCCCCAGCATTTT. Its protein is CASSGGLNQPQHF.

This clone has just one count. The chain recombines TRBV5-8 with TRBJ1-2, with D possibly being TRBD1 (6 bases). With 1 base removed from V and 4 bases from J, the gap between germline ends came to 11 bases. This CDR3 has 14 residues. The germline V gene has CDR1 SGHTS and CDR2 YDEGEE. In DNA, the CDR3 is TGTGCCAGCAGCTTGTCAGGGGCGCGCTATGGCTACACCTTC. It codes for CASSLSGARYGYTF.

V gene TRBV7-9 combines with J gene TRBJ2-3, with 8 nucleotides matching TRBD2. CDR1 and CDR2 from the germline V gene are SEHNR and FQNEAQ (reference sequence). This CDR3 region has 18 residues. The junction had 12 bases not matched to a gene; V was cut back by 4 bases and J by 0 bases. For the CDR3, the DNA is TGTGCCAGCAGCTCCACAACCCCCGCTAGCGGGAGCACAGATACGCAGTATTTT. Its protein is CASSSTTPASGSTDTQYF. Supplemented by reference TRBV7-9 and TRBJ2-3, the full variable domain reads DTGVSQNPRHKITKRGQNVTFRCDPISEHNRLYWYRQTLGQGPEFLTYFQNEAQLEKSRLLSDRFSAERPKGSFSTLEIQRTEQGDSAMYLCASSSTTPASGSTDTQYFGPGTRLTVL.

This clone came up once. The chain is built from TRBV7-2 and TRBJ1-4; D remains ambiguous. The CDR3 contains 16 residues. The V end was cut by 5 bases, the J end by 3 bases, with 16 bases between. Germline CDR1 and CDR2: SGHTA and FQGNSA. The CDR3 reads CASSGGFRGANEKLFF. Here the CDR3 DNA reads TGTGCCAGCAGCGGTGGCTTTAGAGGTGCTAATGAAAAACTGTTTTTT.

The gene calls are TRBV3-1 (or the pseudogene TRBV3-2) and TRBJ2-7, with 7 bases identical to TRBD1. CDR1 and CDR2 from the germline V gene are LGHDT and YNNKEL (reference sequence). The length of the CDR3 is 12 residues. With 9 bases clipped from V and 2 bases from J, the junction kept 4 bases outside the gene matches. The CDR3 DNA is TGTGCCAGTACAGGGGCGACCTACGAGCAGTACTTC. Protein product: CASTGATYEQYF.